The next 3 T cell receptor beta chains were all read from a single sample in a study of T cells in localized non-small cell lung cancer. Repertoires were generated with immunoSEQ multiplex PCR, while TCRdb's copy carries only in-frame clones and drops some. Altogether roughly 24,000 clones are present, approximately 81% being singletons, with the ten largest covering around a tenth. Sample: peripheral blood, taken before any cancer treatment. Source of these receptors: a man aged 40 to 69 with stage III squamous cell lung carcinoma.

The chain carries TRBV18 and TRBJ2-3, with 11 bases aligning to TRBD2. V was clipped by 0 bases and J by 1 base; unmatched bases: 0. The CDR3 consists of 16 residues. In germline, CDR1 is KGHSH, CDR2 LQKENI. The CDR3 here is CASSPPGLAGTDTQYF. Here the CDR3 DNA reads TGTGCCAGCTCACCACCGGGACTAGCGGGCACAGATACGCAGTATTTT.

The chain carries TRBV28 and TRBJ1-2; D unclear. Germline V gene data show CDR1 as MDHEN and CDR2 as SYDVKM. Between the trimmed V and J ends, which lost 6 bases and 0 bases, there was a span of 11 bases. The CDR3 spans 14 residues. The CDR3 is CASRSSSTNYGYTF. In DNA form, the CDR3 reads TGTGCCAGCAGATCATCCTCAACTAACTATGGCTACACCTTC.

The chain's CDR3 is CASSLSSGGQETQYF. The CDR3 DNA follows: TGTGCCAGCAGCTTGTCTAGCGGGGGTCAAGAGACCCAGTACTTC. This chain connects TRBV11-2 to TRBJ2-5, with 10 bases matching TRBD2. Germline lookup yields CDR1 SGHAT and CDR2 FQNNGV. The CDR3 consists of 15 residues. V was pared by 3 bases and J by 2 bases, with 3 bases of the junction left unmatched. Complete variable domain (other parts from reference TRBV11-2 and TRBJ2-5): EAGVAQSPRYKIIEKRQSVAFWCNPISGHATLYWYQQILGQGPKLLIQFQNNGVVDDSQLPKDRFSAERLKGVDSTLKIQPAKLEDSAVYLCASSLSSGGQETQYFGPGTRLLVL.